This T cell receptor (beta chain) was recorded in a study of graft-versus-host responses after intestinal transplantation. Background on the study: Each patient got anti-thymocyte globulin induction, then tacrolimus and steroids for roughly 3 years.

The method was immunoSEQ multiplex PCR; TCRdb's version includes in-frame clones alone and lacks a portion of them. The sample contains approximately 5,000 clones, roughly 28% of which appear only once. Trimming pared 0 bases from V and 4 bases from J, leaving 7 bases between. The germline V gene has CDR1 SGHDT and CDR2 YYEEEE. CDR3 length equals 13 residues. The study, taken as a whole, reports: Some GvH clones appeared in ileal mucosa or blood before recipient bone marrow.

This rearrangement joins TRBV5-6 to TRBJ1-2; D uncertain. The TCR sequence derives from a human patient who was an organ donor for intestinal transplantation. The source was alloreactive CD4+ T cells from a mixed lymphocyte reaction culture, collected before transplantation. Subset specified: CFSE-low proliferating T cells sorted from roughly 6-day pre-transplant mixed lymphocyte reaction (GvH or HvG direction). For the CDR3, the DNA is TGTGCCAGCAGCTTGGTGGGGTCCTATGGCTACACCTTC. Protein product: CASSLVGSYGYTF.